Below are 32 T cell receptor beta chains sequenced from a single sample in a study of blood T cell repertoires in COVID-19. Repertoires were generated with immunoSEQ multiplex PCR, while TCRdb's copy carries only in-frame clones and drops some. Of a few hundred thousand clones listed, more than 85% are singletons. The sample comprised PBMCs or T cells enriched from blood (not recorded which). All receptors come from a woman in her twenties or thirties who had recovered from COVID-19.

This rearrangement joins TRBV10-2 to TRBJ1-1, with a tentative D call TRBD1 (5 bases). CDR1 and CDR2 (germline): WSHSY, SAAADI. Trimming took 6 bases from V and 1 from J, leaving 9 bases between them. The CDR3 length is 13 residues. CDR3 region: CASRFQGNTEAFF. DNA of the CDR3: TGCGCCAGCAGGTTTCAGGGGAACACTGAAGCTTTCTTT.

The chain has TRBV19 and TRBJ2-1, with 10 bases aligning to TRBD2. CDR1 and CDR2 (germline): LNHDA, SQIVND (reference sequence). Trimming removed 5 bases from V and 3 bases from J; junction bases left unmatched: 7. This CDR3 comprises 16 residues. DNA for the CDR3: TGTGCCAGTAGTGTGATTAGCGGGGGGCTCTACAATGAGCAGTTCTTC. It encodes CASSVISGGLYNEQFF.

The genes are TRBV5-4 and TRBJ1-2; TRBD1 matches at 7 bases. Germline CDR1 reads SGHNT; CDR2 reads YYREEE (reference sequence). The CDR3 totals 13 residues. The J segment lost 5 bases and the V segment lost 3 bases, leaving 4 bases of the junction unmatched. Here the CDR3 reads CASSSGQQYGYTF. The CDR3 DNA reads as TGTGCCAGCAGCTCGGGACAGCAATATGGCTACACCTTC.

The chain has TRBV5-4 and TRBJ1-2; maybe TRBD1 (5 bases). The germline V gene encodes CDR1 SGHNT and CDR2 YYREEE (reference sequence). V lost 6 bases and J 4 bases, leaving 16 bases between the germline ends. There are 14 residues in the CDR3. In DNA form, the CDR3 reads TGTGCCAGCACCCAAGCAGGGAATTTCTATGGCTACACCTTC. This codes for CASTQAGNFYGYTF.

V and J are TRBV7-8 and TRBJ2-1; D perhaps matches TRBD2 (6 bases). V lost 7 bases and J 0 bases, leaving 10 bases between the germline ends. CDR1 is SGHVS, CDR2 FQNEAQ, per germline. There are 14 residues in the CDR3. The CDR3 here is CASIGGVSYNEQFF. The CDR3 nucleotides are TGTGCCAGCATCGGCGGGGTCTCCTACAATGAGCAGTTCTTC.

This sequence joins TRBV19 and TRBJ1-5; D uncertain. CDR1 and CDR2 from the germline V gene are LNHDA and SQIVND (reference sequence). CDR3 length equals 15 residues. V was trimmed by 9 bases and J by 0 bases, leaving 15 bases between them. CDR3 DNA: TGTGCCAGAAGCACCAGAGAGGGTAGCAATCAGCCCCAGCATTTT. Its translation is CARSTREGSNQPQHF.

This chain connects TRBV6-6 to TRBJ1-5; D gene ambiguous. CDR3 length: 15 amino acids. V was trimmed by 5 bases and J by 5 bases, leaving 16 bases between them. Per the germline V gene, CDR1 is MNHNY and CDR2 is SVGAGI (reference sequence). CDR3 amino acids: CASSTWTEGDQPQHF. In DNA form, the CDR3 reads TGTGCCAGCAGTACGTGGACGGAGGGCGATCAGCCCCAGCATTTT.

The V call is TRBV27, the J call TRBJ1-5; weak D call: TRBD1 (6 bases). The germline V gene has CDR1 MNHEY and CDR2 SMNVEV (reference sequence). The V and J ends lost 3 bases and 1 base respectively, with 13 bases between them. The CDR3 is 16 amino acids. The CDR3 nucleotides read TGTGCCAGCAGTTTTCTACAGGGAGAAAGCAATCAGCCCCAGCATTTT. It specifies CASSFLQGESNQPQHF.

CDR3 DNA sequence: TGTGCCAGCGACTTGTTCAGGGGGGATGGCTACACCTTC. This sequence encodes CASDLFRGDGYTF. This sequence joins TRBV6-5 and TRBJ1-2; 7 bases fit TRBD1. Germline V gene lookup returns CDR1 MNHEY and CDR2 SVGAGI. V was pared by 8 bases and J by 6 bases, with 9 bases of the junction left unmatched. The CDR3 covers 13 residues.

The chain has TRBV15 and TRBJ1-5; D gene uncertain. Between the trimmed V and J ends, which lost 3 bases and 3 bases, there was a span of 9 bases. CDR1 LNHNV and CDR2 YYDKDF come from the germline V gene (reference sequence). The CDR3 covers 14 residues. CDR3 in DNA: TGTGCCACCAGCAGTCTAGAGTCCAATCAGCCCCAGCATTTT. It codes for CATSSLESNQPQHF.

The V call is TRBV3-1 (or the pseudogene TRBV3-2), the J call TRBJ2-1; TRBD2 matches 9 bases. Germline V gene lookup returns CDR1 LGHDT and CDR2 YNNKEL (reference sequence). The CDR3 contains 16 residues. With 3 bases clipped from V and 0 bases from J, the junction kept 3 bases outside the gene matches. DNA of the CDR3: TGTGCCAGCAGCCAGAGCGGGGGGAGCTCCTACAATGAGCAGTTCTTC. Translating gives CASSQSGGSSYNEQFF.

The chain joins TRBV28 to TRBJ2-1, with TRBD2 matching over 15 bases. The CDR3 consists of 20 residues. With V trimmed by 3 bases and J by 5 bases, 14 bases remained unmatched. Looked up from germline, CDR1 is MDHEN and CDR2 is SYDVKM. The CDR3 reads CASSFLGLAGGPVWNNEQFF. CDR3 DNA sequence: TGTGCCAGCAGTTTCCTAGGACTAGCGGGAGGGCCAGTTTGGAACAATGAGCAGTTCTTC.

The CDR3 reads CASSSQLLAAQETQYF. The CDR3 nucleotides read TGTGCCAGCAGTTCCCAACTACTAGCGGCCCAAGAGACCCAGTACTTC. The J gene is TRBJ2-5, the V gene TRBV6-5, with TRBD2 identical over 8 bases. The CDR3 contains 16 residues. Germline V CDR1 and CDR2: MNHEY, SVGAGI. V lost 4 bases, J lost 1 base, and 8 bases stayed unmatched.

J is TRBJ1-2 and V is TRBV9, with TRBD1 as a possible D gene (6 bases). This CDR3 has 15 amino acids. CDR1 is SGDLS, CDR2 YYNGEE, per germline. V shed 0 bases and J shed 3 bases, with 12 bases lying between them. The CDR3 region has the DNA TGTGCCAGCAGCGTAGGCGGACAGCTATACTATGGCTACACCTTC. Its translation: CASSVGGQLYYGYTF. Based on the CDR3 plus reference TRBV9 and TRBJ1-2, the full variable domain is DSGVTQTPKHLITATGQRVTLRCSPRSGDLSVYWYQQSLDQGLQFLIQYYNGEERAKGNILERFSAQQFPDLHSELNLSSLELGDSALYFCASSVGGQLYYGYTFGSGTRLTVV.

The chain employs TRBV6-5 and TRBJ1-2, with 10 bases fitting TRBD1. Germline trimming cut 6 bases from V and 8 bases from J; bases unmatched to any gene: 9. Germline V gene lookup returns CDR1 MNHEY and CDR2 SVGAGI. The CDR3 has 14 residues. Here the CDR3 DNA reads TGTGCCAGCAGACGGGACAGGGGATTGGGGGGCTACACCTTC. The encoded protein is CASRRDRGLGGYTF.

The rearrangement joins TRBV2 to TRBJ2-2; 8 nucleotides match TRBD1. J was trimmed by 5 bases and V by 5 bases; bases with no gene match: 7. The germline V gene encodes CDR1 SNHLY and CDR2 FYNNEI. This CDR3 contains 15 residues. The CDR3 is CASSWTGSLTGELFF. The CDR3 DNA follows: TGTGCCAGCAGTTGGACAGGGTCTTTGACCGGGGAGCTGTTTTTT.

The DNA of the CDR3 is TGTGCCAGCAGCTCGAGGCCTGGAGCTAATGAAAAACTGTTTTTT. This sequence encodes CASSSRPGANEKLFF. The gene calls are TRBV7-6 and TRBJ1-4; D is unresolved. In germline, CDR1 is SGHVS, CDR2 FNYEAQ. The V gene lost 4 bases and the J gene lost 3 bases, with 12 bases spanning the gap. The CDR3 extends over 15 amino acids.

The chain links TRBV28 to TRBJ1-2, with a tentative D call TRBD1 (5 bases). V was cut by 8 bases and J by 2 bases, with 12 bases left in between. Germline CDR1 and CDR2: MDHEN and SYDVKM. The CDR3 has 13 amino acids. The CDR3 DNA reads TGTGCCAGCTTGGACATATCCAACTATGGCTACACCTTC. It yields the protein CASLDISNYGYTF.

V is TRBV10-3 and J is TRBJ1-1; D is perhaps TRBD1 (5 bases). Per the germline V gene, CDR1 is ENHRY and CDR2 is SYGVKD. The CDR3 has 17 residues. V was pared by 1 base and J by 2 bases, with 17 bases between. CDR3 residues: CAISEWGREAGNTEAFF. CDR3 DNA sequence: TGTGCCATCAGTGAGTGGGGCAGGGAGGCAGGTAACACTGAAGCTTTCTTT.

The chain links TRBV12-3 or TRBV12-4 to TRBJ1-5; D gene uncertain. Trimming removed 1 base at V and 5 bases at J, with 6 bases between. This CDR3 region has 13 residues. The DNA for the CDR3 is TGTGCCAGCAGTTTAGTCCTCGATCAGCCCCAGCATTTT. Protein product: CASSLVLDQPQHF.

CDR3 sequence: CASSLGLLFEQYF. CDR3 coding DNA: TGTGCCAGCAGCCTGGGACTTCTCTTCGAGCAGTACTTC. The V gene is TRBV11-1, the J gene TRBJ2-7; tentatively, D is TRBD2 (6 bases). Germline V CDR1 and CDR2: SGHAT, FQDESV (reference sequence). The ends were cut back, 5 bases at V and 6 bases at J, with 14 bases in the middle. This CDR3 contains 13 residues.

The chain carries TRBV7-3 and TRBJ2-2, with D perhaps matching TRBD1 (5 bases). The CDR3 is 15 amino acids. Trimming stripped 4 bases from V and 7 bases from J, with 16 bases between. CDR1 is SGHTA, CDR2 FQGTGA, per germline. For the CDR3, the DNA is TGTGCCAGCAGCTCAAAGGGGCAGGCCAGCGGGGAGCTGTTTTTT. It specifies CASSSKGQASGELFF.

This sequence joins TRBV10-1 and TRBJ2-2, with D possibly being TRBD2 (6 bases). This CDR3 spans 14 amino acids. V gave up 2 bases and J gave up 4 bases, with 8 bases separating them. CDR1 WNHNN and CDR2 SYGVQD come from the germline V gene (reference sequence). The CDR3: CASSEGGTTGELFF. CDR3 nucleotide sequence: TGCGCCAGCAGTGAGGGGGGGACCACCGGGGAGCTGTTTTTT.

The rearrangement links TRBV3-1 (or the pseudogene TRBV3-2) to TRBJ2-4; 7 bases align to TRBD1. This CDR3 contains 13 residues. Trimming took 4 bases from V and 4 from J; bases not matched to a gene: 1. Germline CDR1 LGHDT, CDR2 YNNKEL (reference sequence). CDR3 loop: CASSRDRKNIQYF. The DNA for the CDR3 is TGTGCCAGCAGCCGGGACAGAAAAAACATTCAGTACTTC.

The rearrangement links TRBV7-2 to TRBJ2-3; tentative D call: TRBD2 (6 bases). Germline CDR1 is SGHTA and CDR2 is FQGNSA. CDR3 size: 14 residues. V lost 4 bases to trimming and J lost 3 bases, with 11 bases between them. CDR3 protein: CASSYGGFTDTQYF. The DNA of the CDR3 is TGTGCCAGCAGCTATGGGGGGTTTACAGATACGCAGTATTTT.

V usage is TRBV18 and J usage is TRBJ1-4, with a possible D match to TRBD1 (5 bases). V was pared by 4 bases and J by 4 bases, with 7 bases between. The CDR3 has 13 amino acids. Looked up from germline, CDR1 is KGHSH and CDR2 is LQKENI. The CDR3 region is CASSRGGNEKLFF. In DNA, the CDR3 is TGTGCCAGCTCACGCGGGGGTAATGAAAAACTGTTTTTT.

CDR3 nucleotide sequence: TGTGCCAGCAGCCCAACTCCGGATACGCAGTATTTT. This translates into CASSPTPDTQYF. The chain carries TRBV3-1 (or the pseudogene TRBV3-2) and TRBJ2-3; D call uncertain. The ends were cut back, 4 bases at V and 6 bases at J, with 8 bases in the middle. The CDR3 extends over 12 amino acids. The germline gives CDR1 LGHDT, CDR2 YNNKEL (reference sequence).

The chain combines TRBV29-1 with TRBJ1-2; D unclear. Germline V gene data show CDR1 as SQVTM and CDR2 as ANQGSEA. This CDR3 has 13 residues. V was shortened by 4 bases and J by 5 bases, with 14 bases between the two germline ends. The DNA of the CDR3 is TGCAGCGTTGCCGGCTCCCCCGGGTATGGCTACACCTTC. This codes for CSVAGSPGYGYTF.

J is TRBJ2-2 and V is TRBV2, with a tentative D call TRBD2 (5 bases). Germline V gene sequence: CDR1 SNHLY, CDR2 FYNNEI. The V gene lost 3 bases and the J gene lost 1 base, with 9 bases spanning the gap. This CDR3 spans 15 amino acids. CDR3 DNA: TGTGCCAGCAGTGACCCTAGCAAGAACACCGGGGAGCTGTTTTTT. It specifies CASSDPSKNTGELFF.

CDR3: CSVRDLNTEAFF. The CDR3 DNA follows: TGCAGCGTTCGGGATTTGAACACTGAAGCTTTCTTT. The chain is built from TRBV29-1 and TRBJ1-1; D ambiguous. The germline gives CDR1 SQVTM, CDR2 ANQGSEA. Trimming shortened V by 5 bases and J by 0 bases, and 7 bases separated the two germline ends. The CDR3 covers 12 residues.

The chain uses TRBV7-6 and TRBJ1-2, with TRBD1 matching over 7 bases. Germline V CDR1 and CDR2: SGHVS, FNYEAQ. This CDR3 contains 13 residues. The V gene end was trimmed by 6 bases and the J gene end by 6 bases; junction bases not matched to a gene: 7. The CDR3 sequence: CASRATGAHGYTF. In nucleotides, the CDR3 is TGTGCCAGCAGGGCCACAGGGGCGCATGGCTACACCTTC.

The V gene is TRBV27, the J gene TRBJ1-2, with unresolved D. The CDR3 contains 14 residues. V lost 5 bases and J 1 base, leaving 11 bases between the germline ends. From germline, CDR1 is MNHEY and CDR2 SMNVEV (reference sequence). CDR3 amino acids: CASSTSPGNYGYTF. CDR3 nucleotide sequence: TGTGCCAGCAGTACCTCCCCGGGTAACTATGGCTACACCTTC.